Detailed here is one T cell receptor (beta chain). The germline CDR1 and CDR2 sequences are SQVTM and ANQGSEA. The CDR3 runs to 13 residues. Trimming left V 3 bases short and J 6 bases short, with 9 bases between. The entry originates in a study of blood T cells in healthy people across ages. A second roughly 6 to 11 cycle PCR used barcoded and J-beta primers. TCRdb re-derived calls from the 5' RACE reads in MiXCR, one entry per CDR3 protein. This table holds approximately 800,000 distinct CDR3 sequences, roughly 25% found once. The data were also submitted as part of a second study, on T cells of mothers and their children.

Sequenced sample: blood. The rearrangement uses TRBV29-1 and TRBJ1-6, with D maybe TRBD1 (5 bases). This clonotype was obtained from a boy between 10 and 17 years old in good health. As DNA, the CDR3 is TGCAGCGTTGAGAGGGACGTTAATTCACCCCTCCACTTT. Its translation is CSVERDVNSPLHF.